These 11 T cell receptor beta chains originate from one sample sequenced in a study of long-term antiretroviral therapy in people with HIV. Sequencing used immunoSEQ v3.0 at survey level. TCRdb's table, derived via immunoSEQ multiplex PCR, lists solely in-frame clones and lacks some. Altogether about 29,000 clones are present, 80% to 90% being singletons, with the ten largest covering about 9%. The source material was unsorted PBMCs, sampled 3 years after starting antiretroviral therapy. The receptor source for this set is a man aged 35 to 55 with HIV.

This sequence joins TRBV7-6 and TRBJ2-2; weak D call: TRBD1 (6 bases). Between the trimmed V and J ends, which lost 2 bases and 5 bases, there was a span of 15 bases. Germline-derived CDR1 and CDR2 are SGHVS and FNYEAQ. CDR3 length: 16 amino acids. The CDR3 nucleotides are TGTGCCAGCAGCTTATCCACAGGGCAGCGTACCGGGGAGCTGTTTTTT. This translates into CASSLSTGQRTGELFF. Full variable domain (rest looked up from reference TRBV7-6 and TRBJ2-2): GAGVSQSPRYKVTKRGQDVALRCDPISGHVSLYWYRQALGQGPEFLTYFNYEAQQDKSGLPNDRFSAERPEGSISTLTIQRTEQRDSAMYRCASSLSTGQRTGELFFGEGSRLTVL.

The chain links TRBV7-9 to TRBJ1-2; 7 bases line up with TRBD1. CDR3 length: 14 residues. Trimming took 1 base from V and 7 from J; bases not matched to a gene: 6. Germline V CDR1 and CDR2: SEHNR, FQNEAQ (reference sequence). The CDR3 sequence: CASSLEGAQIGYTF. CDR3 DNA: TGTGCCAGCAGCTTAGAGGGGGCGCAGATTGGCTACACCTTC.

The V and J genes are TRBV27 and TRBJ1-1; a possible D gene is TRBD1 (6 bases). V lost 6 bases and J 0 bases, leaving 8 bases between the germline ends. This CDR3 has 13 amino acids. CDR1 and CDR2 from the germline V gene are MNHEY and SMNVEV (reference sequence). In nucleotides, the CDR3 is TGTGCCAGCAGCGGGACAATGAACACTGAAGCTTTCTTT. Its translation: CASSGTMNTEAFF.

V is TRBV4-3 and J is TRBJ1-6; no clear D gene. This CDR3 region has 15 residues. The V gene lost 2 bases and the J gene lost 10 bases, with 15 bases spanning the gap. Germline V gene sequence: CDR1 LGHNA, CDR2 YSLEER. The CDR3 sequence: CASSQNFEQRSPLHF. The CDR3 DNA follows: TGCGCCAGCAGCCAAAACTTCGAACAGCGGTCACCCCTCCACTTT.

The chain combines TRBV5-1 with TRBJ2-7, with 9 nucleotides matching TRBD1. The germline V gene has CDR1 SGHRS and CDR2 YFSETQ. The CDR3 is 19 residues long. The V and J ends lost 4 bases and 4 bases, in that order; junction bases with no gene match: 21. The CDR3 reads CASSQNTGGGRGNSYEQYF. CDR3 bases: TGCGCCAGCAGCCAGAACACAGGGGGCGGTAGGGGGAATTCTTACGAGCAGTACTTC.

Here the CDR3 reads CASSLSRTDTQYF. CDR3 nucleotide sequence: TGTGCCAGCAGCTTATCGCGCACAGATACGCAGTATTTT. The chain recombines TRBV7-3 with TRBJ2-3; no clear D gene. Germline CDR1 and CDR2: SGHTA and FQGTGA. V was pared by 2 bases and J by 1 base, with 4 bases between. This CDR3 contains 13 residues. The full variable domain, in which reference TRBV7-3 and TRBJ2-3 provide the parts outside the CDR3, is GAGVSQTPSNKVTEKGKYVELRCDPISGHTALYWYRQSLGQGPEFLIYFQGTGAADDSGLPNDRFFAVRPEGSVSTLKIQRTERGDSAVYLCASSLSRTDTQYFGPGTRLTVL.

V and J are TRBV28 and TRBJ2-7; D is possibly TRBD2 (7 bases). The V and J ends lost 7 bases and 3 bases respectively, with 19 bases between them. This CDR3 is built from 15 residues. From germline, CDR1 is MDHEN and CDR2 SYDVKM. The CDR3 here is CASNKQGGNFYEQYF. Written as DNA, the CDR3 is TGTGCCAGCAACAAACAGGGAGGGAATTTCTACGAGCAGTACTTC.

By share, this clone ranks as large (0.1 to 1%). This chain uses TRBV18 with TRBJ1-2, with TRBD1 matching 10 bases. There are 14 residues in the CDR3. In germline, CDR1 is KGHSH, CDR2 LQKENI. With 3 bases clipped from V and 10 bases from J, the junction kept 8 bases outside the gene matches. This CDR3 is CASSPSFDRGLYTF. As DNA, the CDR3 is TGTGCCAGCTCACCCTCCTTTGACAGGGGGCTCTACACCTTC.

The chain carries TRBV29-1 and TRBJ2-7; weak D call: TRBD1 (6 bases). Germline CDR1 and CDR2: SQVTM and ANQGSEA. This CDR3 is 12 amino acids long. Trimming removed 5 bases from V and 6 bases from J, with 14 bases in between. CDR3 amino acids: CSVRQGMSEQYF. CDR3 nucleotides: TGCAGCGTTCGTCAGGGGATGAGCGAGCAGTACTTC.

V and J are TRBV7-6 and TRBJ2-2; the D is unclear. V dropped 5 bases and J dropped 1 base, with 2 bases sitting between them. The CDR3 spans 12 residues. Germline lookup yields CDR1 SGHVS and CDR2 FNYEAQ. The CDR3: CASSENTGELFF. CDR3 DNA sequence: TGTGCCAGCAGCGAGAACACCGGGGAGCTGTTTTTT.

DNA of the CDR3: TGTGCCAGCAGCCCGTTCCAGAATGAAAAACTGTTTTTT. The encoded protein is CASSPFQNEKLFF. This chain uses TRBV7-2 with TRBJ1-4; no firm D call. This CDR3 region has 13 residues. Germline-derived CDR1 and CDR2 are SGHTA and FQGNSA. V lost 5 bases to trimming and J lost 5 bases, with 9 bases between them.